This TCR beta chain emerged from a study of T cells in Graves' hyperthyroidism and ophthalmopathy. Germline V gives CDR1 SGHNT, CDR2 YENEEA. V was shortened by 1 base and J by 5 bases, with 21 bases between the two germline ends. This CDR3 is 18 amino acids long. Amplification of TCR beta CDR3 regions was performed using RNA transcripts as template. The HTBI primer set drove a first-round RT-PCR of the TCR CDR3. MiXCR, applied by TCRdb to the multiplex PCR reads, yields one record per CDR3 protein. The table lists about 500,000 distinct CDR3 sequences, 13% to 15% of them singletons. Material for sequencing was blood. The chain has TRBV11-3 and TRBJ2-1, with D perhaps assigned TRBD1 or TRBD2 (5 bases each). The TCR was taken from a woman under 30 with Graves' hyperthyroidism. In nucleotides, the CDR3 is TGTGCCAGCAGCTTAGGGGGGACCTCGGTGTCAACCCACAATGAGCAGTTCTTC. It yields the protein CASSLGGTSVSTHNEQFF.